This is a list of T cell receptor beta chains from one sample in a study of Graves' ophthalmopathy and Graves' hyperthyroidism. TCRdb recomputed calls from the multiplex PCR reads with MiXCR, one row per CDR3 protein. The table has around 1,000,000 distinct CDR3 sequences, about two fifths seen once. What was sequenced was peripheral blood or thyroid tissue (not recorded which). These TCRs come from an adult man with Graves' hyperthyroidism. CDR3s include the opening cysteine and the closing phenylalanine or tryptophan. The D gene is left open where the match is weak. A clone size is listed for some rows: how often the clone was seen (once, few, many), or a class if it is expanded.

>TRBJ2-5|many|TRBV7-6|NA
TGTGCCAGCAGCGGTCAAGAGACCCAGTACTTC
CASSGQETQYF
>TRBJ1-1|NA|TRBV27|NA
TGTGCCAGCAGTTTAAGCTGGCTGGGGAACACTGAAGCTTTCTTT
CASSLSWLGNTEAFF
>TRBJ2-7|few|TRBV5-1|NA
TGCGCCAGCAGAGCAGGCAGCTCGAGCTCCTACGAGCAGTACTTC
CASRAGSSSSYEQYF
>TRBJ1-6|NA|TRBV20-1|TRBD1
TGCAGTGCTAATGGACAGGGTAATTCACCCCTCCACTTT
CSANGQGNSPLHF
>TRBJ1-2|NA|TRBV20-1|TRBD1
TGCAGTGCTATGGAAATTTGGGACAGGGGGTCTGGCTACACCTTC
CSAMEIWDRGSGYTF
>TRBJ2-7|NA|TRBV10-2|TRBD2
TGCGCCAGCGAAAGCGGGCTAGCGGGAGGGGACGAGCAGTACTTC
CASESGLAGGDEQYF
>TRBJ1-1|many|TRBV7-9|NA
TGTGCCAGCCACTACTTGAGTGGGACTGAAGCTTTCTTT
CASHYLSGTEAFF
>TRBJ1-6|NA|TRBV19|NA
TGTGCCAGTAGTGTATCGGGCTATAATTCACCCCTCCACTTT
CASSVSGYNSPLHF
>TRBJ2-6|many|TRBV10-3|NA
TGTGCCATCAGTGGAGTAGGGGGTAGTGGGGCCAACGTCCTGACTTTC
CAISGVGGSGANVLTF
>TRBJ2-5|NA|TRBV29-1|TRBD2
TGCAGCGTTGAAGATCGGGCGGGAGTGGCGGAGACCCAGTACTTC
CSVEDRAGVAETQYF
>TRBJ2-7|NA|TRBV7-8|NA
TGTGCCAGCAGTTCAGCCCCCACAGAGACCTACGAGCAGTACTTC
CASSSAPTETYEQYF
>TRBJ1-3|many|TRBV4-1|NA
TGCGCCAGCAGCCAAGGAGAAACCAGGATGACTGGAAACACCATATATTTT
CASSQGETRMTGNTIYF
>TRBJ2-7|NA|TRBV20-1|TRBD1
TGCAGTGCTAGAGATTTGGGGGACAGAGTGTACGAGCAGTACTTC
CSARDLGDRVYEQYF
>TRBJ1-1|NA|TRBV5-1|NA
TGTGCCAGCAGCTTAGGTTTAGGTGGGATTGAAGCTTTCTTT
CASSLGLGGIEAFF
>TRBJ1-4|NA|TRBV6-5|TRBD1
TGTGCCAGCAGTTACCCTCCCGGGACAGCAACTAATGAAAAACTGTTTTTT
CASSYPPGTATNEKLFF
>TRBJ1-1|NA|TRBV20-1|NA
TGCAGTGCTCCAAAAAGCGGGGGTGGTGCCTACACTGAAGCTTTCTTT
CSAPKSGGGAYTEAFF
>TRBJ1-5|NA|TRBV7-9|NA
TGTGCCAGCAGCTTAGACGGGGCATACAATCAGCCCCAGCATTTT
CASSLDGAYNQPQHF
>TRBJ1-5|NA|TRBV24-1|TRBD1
TGTGCCACCAGTGATTTGCAACAGGGGTTGGAGACCCAGCATTTT
CATSDLQQGLETQHF
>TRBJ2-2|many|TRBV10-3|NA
TGTGCCATCAGTGGGCAGGGCGTCACCGGGGAGCTGTTTTTT
CAISGQGVTGELFF
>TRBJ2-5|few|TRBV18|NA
TGTGCCAGCTCACCACCGGCATTTCGTGAGACCCAGTACTTC
CASSPPAFRETQYF
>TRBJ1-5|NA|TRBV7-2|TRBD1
TGTGCAGAACGGGACAGACCAAATCAGCCCCAGCATTTT
CAERDRPNQPQHF
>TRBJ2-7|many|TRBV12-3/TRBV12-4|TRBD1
TGTGCCAGCAGAGTGGGGACAGGCAACTACGAGCAGTACTTC
CASRVGTGNYEQYF
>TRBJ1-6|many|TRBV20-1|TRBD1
TGCAGTGCTAGAGAGTCACAGGGGACCGCCCGAATAGGACCCCTCCACTTT
CSARESQGTARIGPLHF
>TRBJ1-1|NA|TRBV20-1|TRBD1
TGCAGTGCTAGCACGGGACAGGGTACGGAAGCTTTCTTT
CSASTGQGTEAFF
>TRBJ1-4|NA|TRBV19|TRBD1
TGTGCCAGTAGACCGGCGATCGGGACAGGCAATGAAAAACTGTTTTTT
CASRPAIGTGNEKLFF
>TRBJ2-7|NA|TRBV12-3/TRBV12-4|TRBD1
TGTGCCAGCAGGGGGACAGGGTACCACGAGCAGTACTTC
CASRGTGYHEQYF
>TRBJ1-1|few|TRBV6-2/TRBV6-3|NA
TGTGCCAGCAGTTTTTTTTCGCCGGAAAATGCTTTCTTT
CASSFFSPENAFF
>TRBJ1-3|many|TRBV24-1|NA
TGTGCCACCAGTGCGGGCCACTCTGGAAACACCATATATTTT
CATSAGHSGNTIYF
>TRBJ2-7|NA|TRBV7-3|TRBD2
TGTGCCAGCAGCCAAGCGTCTAGCGGGAGGGGGCAACCCTACGAGCAGTACTTC
CASSQASSGRGQPYEQYF
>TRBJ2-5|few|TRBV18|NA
TGTGCCAGCTCACCACCGAGCGTTGGCGGGGAGACCCAGTACTTC
CASSPPSVGGETQYF
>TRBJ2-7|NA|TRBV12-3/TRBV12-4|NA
TGTGCCAGCAGCCACAATAGGGCCTACGAGCAGTACTTC
CASSHNRAYEQYF
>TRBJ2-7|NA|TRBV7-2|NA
TGTGCCAGCAGCCCGTCCGCAGCCACCTACGAGCAGTACTTC
CASSPSAATYEQYF
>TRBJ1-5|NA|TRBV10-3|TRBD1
TGTGCCATCAGTGAGAACCGGGACAGGGGCCAAGGGGGCAATCAGCCCCAGCATTTT
CAISENRDRGQGGNQPQHF
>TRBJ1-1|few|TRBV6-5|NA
TGTGCCACCTCCCCGGGCCAAACCCTGAACACTGAAGCTTTCTTT
CATSPGQTLNTEAFF
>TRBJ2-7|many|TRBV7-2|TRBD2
TGTGCCAGCAGCTTAGTTAGCGGGAGGGCCGGGGGCGAGCAGTACTTC
CASSLVSGRAGGEQYF
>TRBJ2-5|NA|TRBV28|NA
TGTGCCAGCAGTATTCGGGACCGACTGCAAGAGACCCAGTACTTC
CASSIRDRLQETQYF
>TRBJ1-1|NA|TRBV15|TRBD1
TGTGCCACCAGCAGAGAGACAGGGAGGGACACTGAAGCTTTCTTT
CATSRETGRDTEAFF
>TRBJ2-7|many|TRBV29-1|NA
TGCAGCGTGCTAAGTGGACGTTCGGCCTCCTACGAGCAGTACTTC
CSVLSGRSASYEQYF
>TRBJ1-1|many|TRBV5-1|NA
TGCGCCAGCAAACAGGGCAGCGCTGAAGCTTTCTTT
CASKQGSAEAFF
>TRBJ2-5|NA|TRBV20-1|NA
TGCAGTGCTAGAGATAGGAACGTCGCGTTCGCGGAGACCCAGTACTTC
CSARDRNVAFAETQYF
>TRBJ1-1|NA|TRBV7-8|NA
TGTGCCACCAACCGGGGGGGCAGGTCTGGGAACACTGAAGCTTTCTTT
CATNRGGRSGNTEAFF
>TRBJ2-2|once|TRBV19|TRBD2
TGTGCCACCCTAGGGATTGGTAGCGGGGTGAACACCGGGGAGCTGTTTTTT
CATLGIGSGVNTGELFF
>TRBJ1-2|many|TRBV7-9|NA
TGTGCCAGCAGCGCGGGGGGGTTAGAGGATGGCTACACCTTC
CASSAGGLEDGYTF
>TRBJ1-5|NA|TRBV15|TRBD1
TGTGCCGCCAGCAGTGGACAGGGGAGCAATCAGCCCCAGCATTTT
CAASSGQGSNQPQHF
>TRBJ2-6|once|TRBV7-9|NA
TGTGCCAGCAGCTTTCCGGGAGCTTACTCTGGGGCCAACGTCCTGACTTTC
CASSFPGAYSGANVLTF
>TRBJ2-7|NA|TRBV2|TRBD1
TGTGCCAGCAGTTGGACAGGGGGCAGGAAAACTAGCGGCCCCTACGAGCAGTACTTC
CASSWTGGRKTSGPYEQYF
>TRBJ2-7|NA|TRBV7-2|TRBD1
TGTGCCAGCAGCTACCAAACAGGGGGCGGTCGCTACGAGCAGTACTTC
CASSYQTGGGRYEQYF
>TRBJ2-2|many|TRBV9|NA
TGTGCCAGCAGTCGAGCAGGGTGGCACACCGGGGAGCTGTTTTTT
CASSRAGWHTGELFF
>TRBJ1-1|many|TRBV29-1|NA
TGCAGCGTTGAAGTCCCTCGGAACACTGAAGCTTTCTTT
CSVEVPRNTEAFF
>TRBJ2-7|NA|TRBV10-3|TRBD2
TGTGCCATCAGTTCGGGGCTAGCGGGAGGGCCTGGCGAGCAGTACTTC
CAISSGLAGGPGEQYF
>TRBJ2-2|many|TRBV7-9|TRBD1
TGTGCCAGTGGACAGGGCTCCGGGGAGCTGTTTTTT
CASGQGSGELFF
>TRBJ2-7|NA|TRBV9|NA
TGTGCCAGCAGCCGTTACGACCGCCCCTACGAGCAGTACTTC
CASSRYDRPYEQYF
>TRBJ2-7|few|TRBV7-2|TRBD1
TGTGCCAGCAGCCGACGATTCGGGACAGGGTCCTACGAGCAGTACTTC
CASSRRFGTGSYEQYF
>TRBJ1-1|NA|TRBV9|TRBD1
TGTACCAGCAGCGTAGCAGGGGGACCGAACACTGGAGCTTTCTTT
CTSSVAGGPNTGAFF
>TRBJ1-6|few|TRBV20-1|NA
TGCAGTGCTAGAGTCCGTCGCGGGGCGGCTTCACCCCTCCACTTT
CSARVRRGAASPLHF